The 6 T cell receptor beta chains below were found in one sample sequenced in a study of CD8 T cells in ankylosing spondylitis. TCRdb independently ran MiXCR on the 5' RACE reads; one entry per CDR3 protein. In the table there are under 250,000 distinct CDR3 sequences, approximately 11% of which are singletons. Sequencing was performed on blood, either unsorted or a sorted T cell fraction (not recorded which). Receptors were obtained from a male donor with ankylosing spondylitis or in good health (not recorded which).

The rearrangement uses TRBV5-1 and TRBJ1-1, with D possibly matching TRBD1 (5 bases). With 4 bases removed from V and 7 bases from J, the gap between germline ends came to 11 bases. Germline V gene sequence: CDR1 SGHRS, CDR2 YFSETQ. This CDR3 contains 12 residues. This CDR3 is CASSPQGLEAFF. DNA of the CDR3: TGCGCCAGCAGCCCCCAGGGTCTTGAAGCTTTCTTT.

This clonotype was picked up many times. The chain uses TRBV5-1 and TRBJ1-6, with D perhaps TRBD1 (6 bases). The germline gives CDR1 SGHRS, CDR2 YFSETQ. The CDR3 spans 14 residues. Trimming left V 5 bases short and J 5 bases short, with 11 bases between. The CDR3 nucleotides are TGCGCCAGCAGAGAGCGGACAGATAATTCACCCCTCCACTTT. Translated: CASRERTDNSPLHF.

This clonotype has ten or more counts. The DNA for the CDR3 is TGTGCCAGCAGCCCCCGACTAGCGGGATCCCTCGAGCAGTACTTC. Its protein product is CASSPRLAGSLEQYF. V usage is TRBV7-2 and J usage is TRBJ2-7; 11 positions match TRBD2. The junction had 9 bases not matched to a gene; V was cut back by 5 bases and J by 6 bases. The CDR3 loop spans 15 amino acids. Germline V gene sequence: CDR1 SGHTA, CDR2 FQGNSA.

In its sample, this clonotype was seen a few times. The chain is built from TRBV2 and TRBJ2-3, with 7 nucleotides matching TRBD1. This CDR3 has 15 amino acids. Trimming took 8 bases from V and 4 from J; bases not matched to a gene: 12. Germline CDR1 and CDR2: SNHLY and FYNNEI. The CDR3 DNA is TGTGCCAGCGTGTCGCCGACAGGGATTGCAGATACGCAGTATTTT. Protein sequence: CASVSPTGIADTQYF. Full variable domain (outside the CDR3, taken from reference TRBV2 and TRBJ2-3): EPEVTQTPSHQVTQMGQEVILRCVPISNHLYFYWYRQILGQKVEFLVSFYNNEISEKSEIFDDQFSVERPDGSNFTLKIRSTKLEDSAMYFCASVSPTGIADTQYFGPGTRLTVL.

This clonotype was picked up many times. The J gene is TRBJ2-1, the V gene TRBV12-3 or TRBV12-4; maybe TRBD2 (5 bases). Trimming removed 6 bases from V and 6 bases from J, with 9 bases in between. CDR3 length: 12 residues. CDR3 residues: CASRISVNEQFF. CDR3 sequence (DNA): TGTGCCAGCAGAATTAGCGTCAATGAGCAGTTCTTC.

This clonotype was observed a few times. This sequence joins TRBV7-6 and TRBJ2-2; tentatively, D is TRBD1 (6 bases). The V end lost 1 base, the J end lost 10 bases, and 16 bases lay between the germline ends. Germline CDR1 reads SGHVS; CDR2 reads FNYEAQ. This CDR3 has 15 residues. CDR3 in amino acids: CASSLDTGSAAELFF. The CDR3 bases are TGTGCCAGCAGCTTAGATACAGGGAGTGCGGCGGAGCTGTTTTTT.